The 30 T cell receptor beta chains given below trace back to one sample, sequenced in a study of T cell repertoires in cytomegalovirus infection. A single record per CDR3 protein comes from TCRdb applying MiXCR to the reads. The data contain some 800,000 distinct CDR3 sequences, 25% to 35% of them singletons. What these receptors recognize is not known. The sample consisted of cultured CD8+ T cells from PBMCs, taken from culture after CMV antigen stimulation. These receptors were collected from a human donor in good health (CMV status not recorded). Some clones in this sample may be carry-over from other donors' samples.

The V gene is TRBV6-5, the J gene TRBJ1-5; D is unclear. The V end was cut by 0 bases, the J end by 4 bases, with 10 bases between. Germline CDR1 MNHEY, CDR2 SVGAGI. CDR3 length equals 15 residues. CDR3: CASSYSRFGNQPQHF. For the CDR3, the DNA is TGTGCCAGCAGTTACTCGAGGTTTGGGAATCAGCCCCAGCATTTT.

V usage is TRBV7-9 and J usage is TRBJ2-7; D may be TRBD1 (6 bases). The length of the CDR3 is 14 residues. Trimming left V 2 bases short and J 2 bases short, with 10 bases between. Germline V gene data show CDR1 as SEHNR and CDR2 as FQNEAQ (reference sequence). The CDR3 loop is CASSLTGNTYEQYF. DNA for the CDR3: TGTGCCAGCAGCTTAACAGGGAATACCTACGAGCAGTACTTC.

This clonotype was recorded many times. CDR3 region: CASSFWLSGDADTQYF. CDR3 sequence (DNA): TGTGCCAGCAGTTTTTGGCTTAGCGGGGATGCAGATACGCAGTATTTT. V is TRBV12-3 or TRBV12-4 and J is TRBJ2-3, with 8 bases that match TRBD2. The CDR3 sequence is 16 residues long. V lost 3 bases, J lost 4 bases, and 9 bases stayed unmatched.

In its sample, this clonotype was seen a few times. V gene TRBV6-6 combines with J gene TRBJ1-1; D gene ambiguous. From germline, CDR1 is MNHNY and CDR2 SVGAGI (reference sequence). CDR3 length equals 11 residues. Trimming took 7 bases from V and 5 from J, leaving 8 bases between them. DNA for the CDR3: TGTGCCAGCAACCACGCAACTGAAGCTTTCTTT. Its protein is CASNHATEAFF.

The genes are TRBV3-1 and TRBJ1-2, with D possibly matching TRBD1 (6 bases). The germline gives CDR1 LGHDT, CDR2 YNNKEL (reference sequence). This CDR3 region has 13 residues. V was clipped by 3 bases and J by 8 bases, with 13 bases between them. The CDR3 region is CASSHDTGYGYTF. As DNA, the CDR3 is TGTGCCAGCAGCCACGATACAGGGTACGGCTACACCTTC.

This clonotype was found a few times. The chain carries TRBV7-6 and TRBJ2-5; the D is unclear. CDR1 and CDR2 (germline): SGHVS, FNYEAQ. V shed 4 bases and J shed 1 base, with 10 bases lying between them. The length of the CDR3 is 14 residues. The CDR3 DNA reads as TGTGCCAGCAGCTCAAATGGGTTCCAAGAGACCCAGTACTTC. It specifies CASSSNGFQETQYF.

This sequence joins TRBV6-2 or TRBV6-3 and TRBJ1-5; D gene unclear. The CDR3 is 12 residues long. Germline-derived CDR1 and CDR2 are MNHEY and SVGEGT. V was cut by 2 bases and J by 6 bases, with 5 bases left in between. The CDR3 bases are TGTGCCAGCAGTTACCTGAGTCAGCCCCAGCATTTT. This sequence encodes CASSYLSQPQHF.

This clonotype has a handful of counts. The CDR3 spells CASSLRRTGDNEQFF. CDR3 DNA sequence: TGTGCCAGCAGCTTAAGGCGGACAGGGGACAATGAGCAGTTCTTC. This sequence joins TRBV7-2 and TRBJ2-1; 9 nucleotides agree with TRBD1. The CDR3 is 15 amino acids. Germline V lookup: CDR1 SGHTA, CDR2 FQGNSA. V was pared by 2 bases and J by 5 bases, with 4 bases of the junction left unmatched.

The chain's CDR3 is CASSSPGGARQFF. The CDR3 DNA reads as TGTGCCAGCAGCTCACCCGGGGGGGCAAGGCAGTTCTTC. V and J are TRBV13 and TRBJ2-1; 8 bases fit TRBD2. This CDR3 comprises 13 residues. Germline CDR1 is PRHDT and CDR2 is FYEKMQ (reference sequence). V lost 4 bases and J lost 12; bases outside the gene matches: 8.

The chain employs TRBV5-6 and TRBJ1-2; D is possibly TRBD1 (6 bases). Germline V gene data show CDR1 as SGHDT and CDR2 as YYEEEE. This CDR3 is 12 amino acids long. Trimming pared 1 base from V and 12 bases from J, leaving 13 bases between. The CDR3 spells CASSLKTGVNTF. The CDR3 nucleotides read TGTGCCAGCAGCTTGAAGACAGGAGTGAACACCTTC. Full variable domain (missing parts from reference TRBV5-6 and TRBJ1-2): DAGVTQSPTHLIKTRGQQVTLRCSPKSGHDTVSWYQQALGQGPQFIFQYYEEEERQRGNFPDRFSGHQFPNYSSELNVNALLLGDSALYLCASSLKTGVNTFGSGTRLTVV.

This clonotype appeared many times. V and J are TRBV7-2 and TRBJ2-2; 13 bases match TRBD2. This CDR3 is built from 17 residues. Germline V CDR1 and CDR2: SGHTA, FQGNSA. V shed 5 bases, J shed 5 bases, and the junction held 8 bases outside the gene matches. The CDR3 DNA reads TGTGCCAGCAGCCTAACTAGCGGGGGGGCAAAAACCGGGGAGCTGTTTTTT. Protein sequence: CASSLTSGGAKTGELFF.

A word on this clonotype: A read error may account for a junction end that differs from germline. The chain uses TRBV7-3 and TRBJ1-5, with D tentatively TRBD1 (5 bases). The CDR3 contains 17 residues. Germline loops: CDR1 SGHTA, CDR2 FQGTGA. The DNA for the CDR3 is TGTCCCAGCAGCCAACCAGGGACGGTCGCGCTTGCTCAGCCCCAGCATTTT. Its protein is CPSSQPGTVALAQPQHF.

This clonotype was recorded many times. The rearrangement uses TRBV13 and TRBJ1-2; the match to TRBD1 covers 10 bases. CDR3 length: 15 residues. V trimming: 3 bases; J trimming: 8 bases; junction bases outside the gene matches: 9. Germline V gene sequence: CDR1 PRHDT, CDR2 FYEKMQ (reference sequence). In DNA form, the CDR3 reads TGTGCCAGCAGCTTCAGGACAGGGGGAATGACCGGCTACACCTTC. It translates to CASSFRTGGMTGYTF.

Many counts were recorded for this clonotype. The gene calls are TRBV12-3 or TRBV12-4 and TRBJ2-2; D might be TRBD2 (6 bases). With 8 bases removed from V and 0 bases from J, the gap between germline ends came to 19 bases. This CDR3 comprises 17 residues. The CDR3 sequence: CASLEGGGETNTGELFF. The CDR3 nucleotides read TGTGCCAGCTTGGAGGGAGGAGGAGAAACGAACACCGGGGAGCTGTTTTTT.

The J gene is TRBJ1-2, the V gene TRBV7-9; D is perhaps TRBD1 (5 bases). Trimming left V 1 base short and J 1 base short, with 10 bases between. This CDR3 comprises 15 residues. Germline CDR1 is SEHNR and CDR2 is FQNEAQ (reference sequence). The CDR3 loop reads CASSLGAGINYGYTF. CDR3 DNA: TGTGCCAGCAGCTTAGGTGCAGGGATTAACTATGGCTACACCTTC.

This clonotype turned up a few times. The rearrangement uses TRBV27 and TRBJ2-2; D gene uncertain. The CDR3 spans 15 residues. Looked up from germline, CDR1 is MNHEY and CDR2 is SMNVEV (reference sequence). Trimming pared 5 bases from V and 0 bases from J, leaving 10 bases between. The CDR3 loop reads CASSIWGPNTGELFF. CDR3 sequence (DNA): TGTGCCAGCAGTATCTGGGGTCCGAACACCGGGGAGCTGTTTTTT.

This clonotype occurred a few times. This chain uses TRBV6-1 with TRBJ1-6, with 7 bases lining up with TRBD1. J was trimmed by 11 bases and V by 6 bases; bases with no gene match: 16. From germline, CDR1 is MNHNS and CDR2 SASEGT. This CDR3 comprises 16 residues. CDR3 amino acids: CASSSEPQGSRTPLHF. The DNA for the CDR3 is TGTGCCAGCAGCTCCGAACCACAGGGGAGTAGGACACCCCTCCACTTT.

CDR3 DNA sequence: TGTGCCAGCAGCTTAGAGAACAACTATGGCTACACCTTC. As protein: CASSLENNYGYTF. The chain couples TRBV7-6 to TRBJ1-2; D remains ambiguous. Trimming cost V 1 base and J 2 bases, with 5 bases left between them. Germline V gene data show CDR1 as SGHVS and CDR2 as FNYEAQ. This CDR3 comprises 13 residues.

The J gene is TRBJ1-1, the V gene TRBV3-1; D unclear. V lost 2 bases and J lost 0, with 13 bases in between. Germline V gene lookup returns CDR1 LGHDT and CDR2 YNNKEL (reference sequence). The CDR3 consists of 16 residues. CDR3 nucleotides: TGTGCCAGCAGCCAACTAGAGGAGGGAGTGAACACTGAAGCTTTCTTT. The encoded protein is CASSQLEEGVNTEAFF.

This chain connects TRBV29-1 to TRBJ2-1; 7 bases line up with TRBD2. Germline lookup yields CDR1 SQVTM and CDR2 ANQGSEA. This CDR3 has 14 residues. J gave up 4 bases and V 3 bases, and 6 bases lay outside the gene matches. For the CDR3, the DNA is TGCAGCGTTGAGACGGGGAGGGTGTACAATGAGCAGTTCTTC. Protein product: CSVETGRVYNEQFF.

Many counts were recorded for this clonotype. The chain joins TRBV12-3 or TRBV12-4 to TRBJ2-7; D is undetermined. The CDR3 totals 12 residues. V lost 5 bases to trimming and J lost 3 bases, with 8 bases between them. In DNA, the CDR3 is TGTGCCAGCAGTCTTCTACTCTACGAGCAGTACTTC. Protein sequence: CASSLLLYEQYF.

The chain uses TRBV7-9 and TRBJ1-1, with D possibly matching TRBD1 (6 bases). The germline V and J ends were trimmed by 1 base and 1 base, with 10 bases remaining between them. This CDR3 is built from 15 residues. Germline V lookup: CDR1 SEHNR, CDR2 FQNEAQ (reference sequence). This CDR3 is CASSLVRGPNTEAFF. CDR3 nucleotide sequence: TGTGCCAGCAGCTTAGTCAGGGGACCGAACACTGAAGCTTTCTTT. Variable domain in full (rest from reference TRBV7-9 and TRBJ1-1): DTGVSQNPRHKITKRGQNVTFRCDPISEHNRLYWYRQTLGQGPEFLTYFQNEAQLEKSRLLSDRFSAERPKGSFSTLEIQRTEQGDSAMYLCASSLVRGPNTEAFFGQGTRLTVV.

The genes are TRBV7-9 and TRBJ2-3; 10 nucleotides line up with TRBD2. This CDR3 comprises 15 residues. V lost 10 bases, J lost 0 bases, and 7 bases stayed unmatched. CDR1 and CDR2 from the germline V gene are SEHNR and FQNEAQ (reference sequence). CDR3 sequence (DNA): TGTGCCACCCTAGCGGGGGCCTTGAGCACAGATACGCAGTATTTT. Translating it yields CATLAGALSTDTQYF. Full variable domain (missing parts from reference TRBV7-9 and TRBJ2-3): DTGVSQNPRHKITKRGQNVTFRCDPISEHNRLYWYRQTLGQGPEFLTYFQNEAQLEKSRLLSDRFSAERPKGSFSTLEIQRTEQGDSAMYLCATLAGALSTDTQYFGPGTRLTVL.

This clonotype was observed a single time. The chain combines TRBV9 with TRBJ1-2; D is possibly TRBD1 (5 bases). Germline CDR1 reads SGDLS; CDR2 reads YYNGEE. V shed 0 bases and J shed 4 bases, with 13 bases lying between them. The length of the CDR3 is 15 residues. CDR3 in DNA: TGTGCCAGCAGCGTAGGAGGTGAAGGGGCCTATGGCTACACCTTC. It specifies CASSVGGEGAYGYTF.

This clonotype appeared many times. The V and J genes are TRBV12-3 or TRBV12-4 and TRBJ2-7, with 11 bases matching TRBD1. This CDR3 has 16 amino acids. The J segment lost 4 bases and the V segment lost 5 bases, leaving 10 bases of the junction unmatched. CDR3 in amino acids: CASSHPRDRGDYEQYF. The CDR3, as DNA: TGTGCCAGCAGTCACCCCCGGGACAGGGGGGATTACGAGCAGTACTTC.

The table lists this clonotype with a few counts. This rearrangement joins TRBV7-6 to TRBJ2-5, with 11 bases that match TRBD1. The germline CDR1 and CDR2 sequences are SGHVS and FNYEAQ. The CDR3 consists of 14 residues. The CDR3, as DNA: TGTGCTACTGGGACAGGGGGGACCCAAGAGACCCAGTACTTC. It yields the protein CATGTGGTQETQYF.

Only a few counts were recorded for this clonotype. V is TRBV7-8 and J is TRBJ1-1, with 9 nucleotides matching TRBD1. The CDR3 totals 15 residues. The V gene's germline CDR1 is SGHVS and CDR2 FQNEAQ. Trimming cost V 5 bases and J 0 bases; bases outside gene matches: 4. CDR3 amino acids: CASSLGDRVNTEAFF. The CDR3 nucleotides are TGTGCCAGCAGCCTGGGGGACAGGGTGAACACTGAAGCTTTCTTT. Drawing the rest from reference TRBV7-8 and TRBJ1-1, the complete variable domain is GAGVSQSPRYKVAKRGQDVALRCDPISGHVSLFWYQQALGQGPEFLTYFQNEAQLDKSGLPSDRFFAERPEGSVSTLKIQRTQQEDSAVYLCASSLGDRVNTEAFFGQGTRLTVV.

At least ten counts were recorded for this clonotype. The chain carries TRBV7-6 and TRBJ1-3; D might be TRBD1 (6 bases). Germline loops: CDR1 SGHVS, CDR2 FNYEAQ. Deletions cut 5 bases from V and 0 bases from J, with 11 bases between. The CDR3 totals 15 residues. The CDR3 DNA reads as TGTGCCAGCAGCCTCGGGACATTCTCTGGAAACACCATATATTTT. It yields the protein CASSLGTFSGNTIYF.

V and J are TRBV4-1 and TRBJ2-1; D call uncertain. The CDR3 consists of 12 residues. V lost 0 bases and J 10 bases, leaving 7 bases between the germline ends. Germline assignment: CDR1 MGHRA and CDR2 YSYEKL. The CDR3, as DNA: TGCGCCAGCAGCCAAGATTTCCAGGAGCAGTTCTTC. The encoded protein is CASSQDFQEQFF.

This clonotype was observed many times. One junction end does not reproduce the germline sequence, and a read error may be involved. CDR3 region: CASSLGADSNQPQHF. The CDR3, as DNA: TGTGCCAGCAGCTTAGGGGCCGATAGCAATCAGCCCCAGCATTTT. V gene TRBV12-3 or TRBV12-4 combines with J gene TRBJ1-5, with D perhaps TRBD1 (5 bases). The CDR3 has 15 amino acids.